This T cell receptor beta chain came from a study of CD4+ T cells in melanoma. The CDR3 consists of 14 residues. The V gene end was trimmed by 5 bases and the J gene end by 7 bases; junction bases not matched to a gene: 8. Germline V gene sequence: CDR1 MNHEY, CDR2 SMNVEV (reference sequence). In its sample, this clone ranks as medium-sized. Repertoires were generated with immunoSEQ multiplex PCR, while TCRdb's copy carries only in-frame clones and drops some. The repertoire holds more than 8,500 clones, with 69% as singletons. Material: peripheral blood. This TCR was recovered from a human donor with melanoma. V is TRBV27 and J is TRBJ2-1; 7 bases align to TRBD1. The CDR3 loop is CASSPQGLGNEQFF. The CDR3, as DNA: TGTGCCAGCAGTCCACAGGGGTTGGGGAATGAGCAGTTCTTC.